This entry describes one T cell receptor beta chain. Its target is unknown. Germline V gene lookup returns CDR1 SGDLS and CDR2 YYNGEE. The CDR3 sequence is 14 residues long. Between the trimmed V and J ends, which lost 3 bases and 2 bases, there was a span of 12 bases. This sample is drawn from a study of cytomegalovirus exposure and HLA in healthy donors. About the research overall: Prior work identified some 120 million unique TCR beta sequences in some 180 million T cells.

Findings and limits, study-wide: The authors confirmed in vitro that three CMV-associated chains were specific for CMV antigens. V segments that were indistinguishable, TRBV6-2 and TRBV6-3 among them, were omitted from analysis.

It was healthy bone marrow donors who served as donors. PCR used 60 Vbeta primers and 13 Jbeta primers. Repertoires were generated with immunoSEQ multiplex PCR, while TCRdb's copy carries only in-frame clones and drops some. The data contain some 250,000 clones, 82% of them seen just once; the ten biggest clones take up around 5.7%. The clonotype originates from a woman aged 40 to 50 in good health and CMV-seropositive. Material: PBMCs. The genes are TRBV9 and TRBJ2-7, with D possibly being TRBD2 (6 bases). In DNA, the CDR3 is TGTGCCAGCAGCGCGGGACTCTCTCCCTACGAGCAGTACTTC. It translates to CASSAGLSPYEQYF. Supplemented by reference TRBV9 and TRBJ2-7, the full variable domain reads DSGVTQTPKHLITATGQRVTLRCSPRSGDLSVYWYQQSLDQGLQFLIQYYNGEERAKGNILERFSAQQFPDLHSELNLSSLELGDSALYFCASSAGLSPYEQYFGPGTRLTVT.